These 20 T cell receptor beta chains came from one sample sequenced in a study of T cell responses to AZD1222 COVID-19 vaccine. Clones were read by immunoSEQ multiplex PCR, and TCRdb kept only the in-frame ones, dropping some. The sample includes 200,000 or so clones, roughly 93% of them seen just once. This material consisted of peripheral blood, taken on day 0 of AZD1222 vaccination. Receptor source: an adult in good health.

The chain carries TRBV6-5 and TRBJ1-2; 11 bases fit TRBD1. Germline V gene sequence: CDR1 MNHEY, CDR2 SVGAGI. The length of the CDR3 is 14 residues. Unmatched junction bases numbered 6, after V lost 5 bases and J lost 7 bases. CDR3 protein: CASSPPGTGGGYTF. The CDR3 DNA is TGTGCCAGCAGTCCACCGGGGACAGGGGGTGGCTACACCTTC.

The chain combines TRBV4-3 with TRBJ1-1; no clear D. V dropped 1 base and J dropped 3 bases, with 9 bases sitting between them. Germline CDR1 is LGHNA and CDR2 is YSLEER. This CDR3 spans 14 amino acids. The CDR3 DNA reads TGCGCCAGCAGCCAAGCGGTCCGGGACACTGAAGCTTTCTTT. It codes for CASSQAVRDTEAFF.

V usage is TRBV27 and J usage is TRBJ2-3; 8 bases are a match to TRBD2. Looked up from germline, CDR1 is MNHEY and CDR2 is SMNVEV (reference sequence). This CDR3 has 16 residues. Trimming removed 6 bases from V and 0 bases from J; junction bases left unmatched: 8. The CDR3, as DNA: TGTGCCAGCAGACCCATACTAGCGGCTAGCACAGATACGCAGTATTTT. As protein: CASRPILAASTDTQYF.

The chain uses TRBV10-3 and TRBJ2-7; 7 nucleotides line up with TRBD2. Germline values: CDR1 ENHRY, CDR2 SYGVKD. The V segment lost 3 bases and the J segment 4 bases; nucleotides outside the gene matches: 6. The CDR3 loop spans 14 amino acids. The CDR3 here is CAISDVIAGYEQYF. CDR3 sequence (DNA): TGTGCCATCAGTGATGTCATAGCGGGTTACGAGCAGTACTTC.

CDR3 sequence: CASSLSPSSGNTIYF. The CDR3 DNA reads TGTGCCAGCAGCTTGTCACCCAGCTCTGGAAACACCATATATTTT. J is TRBJ1-3 and V is TRBV5-6, with D unresolved. This CDR3 has 15 residues. CDR1 is SGHDT, CDR2 YYEEEE, per germline. The V and J ends lost 1 base and 0 bases respectively, with 8 bases between them.

Notes on this clone: Relative to the germline gene, one junction end is altered; a read error may explain this. The J gene is TRBJ1-4, the V gene TRBV11-3; D perhaps matches TRBD1 (5 bases). Germline V gene data show CDR1 as SGHNT and CDR2 as YENEEA. The CDR3 has 17 residues. The CDR3 region has the DNA TGTGCCAGCAGCTTCAGTGACAGCACAAGATCTAATGAAAAGCTGTTTTTT. This encodes CASSFSDSTRSNEKLFF.

With regard to this clone: At one boundary the junction diverges from the germline segment, which might be a read error. This chain links TRBV5-1 with TRBJ1-1, with D uncertain. CDR1 is SGHRS and CDR2 is YFSETQ in the germline V gene. CDR3 length: 13 residues. The CDR3: CASSLAENTETFF. CDR3 coding DNA: TGCGCCAGCAGCTTGGCCGAGAACACTGAAACTTTCTTT.

The V gene is TRBV5-1, the J gene TRBJ2-3, with 7 bases identical to TRBD2. V lost 7 bases and J lost 4; bases outside the gene matches: 6. Germline V gene data show CDR1 as SGHRS and CDR2 as YFSETQ. The CDR3 runs to 13 residues. CDR3 in amino acids: CASRAAGADTQYF. The CDR3 coding sequence is TGCGCCAGCCGGGCTGCGGGAGCAGATACGCAGTATTTT.

The chain has TRBV19 and TRBJ1-2; the match to TRBD1 covers 8 bases. From germline, CDR1 is LNHDA and CDR2 SQIVND (reference sequence). There are 16 residues in the CDR3. V lost 1 base and J lost 6; bases outside the gene matches: 10. CDR3 region: CASSIVPGTGLDGYTF. In DNA, the CDR3 is TGTGCCAGTAGTATAGTCCCCGGGACAGGACTTGATGGCTACACCTTC.

The rearrangement joins TRBV7-8 to TRBJ2-3; 9 nucleotides match TRBD1. The CDR3 length is 17 residues. The germline V gene has CDR1 SGHVS and CDR2 FQNEAQ. Losses at the gene ends were 4 bases for V and 5 bases for J; bases not matched to a gene: 13. CDR3 DNA: TGTGCCAGCAGCTGGACCGGGAACAGGGGGCCGGGAGATACGCAGTATTTT. Translated, it gives CASSWTGNRGPGDTQYF.

The J gene is TRBJ2-1, the V gene TRBV24-1, with 13 bases fitting TRBD2. With V trimmed by 3 bases and J by 4 bases, 5 bases remained unmatched. This CDR3 comprises 17 residues. Per germline, CDR1 KGHDR and CDR2 SFDVKD. The CDR3 loop reads CATSDLTSGRNYNEQFF. DNA of the CDR3: TGTGCCACCAGTGATCTGACTAGCGGGAGGAATTACAATGAGCAGTTCTTC.

For this clone: The same CDR3 also results from other DNA sequences found in this sample. The J gene is TRBJ1-5, the V gene TRBV7-9, with D possibly matching TRBD1 (5 bases). Between the trimmed V and J ends, which lost 3 bases and 5 bases, there was a span of 8 bases. The CDR3 extends over 13 amino acids. Germline V gene data show CDR1 as SEHNR and CDR2 as FQNEAQ (reference sequence). The DNA for the CDR3 is TGTGCCAGCAGCTTGGACACCTATCAGCCCCAGCATTTT. Translating it yields CASSLDTYQPQHF.

V is TRBV28 and J is TRBJ2-1; no clear D. This CDR3 comprises 13 residues. The germline V and J ends were trimmed by 6 bases and 9 bases, with 15 bases remaining between them. Germline values: CDR1 MDHEN, CDR2 SYDVKM. In DNA form, the CDR3 reads TGTGCCAGCAGCCGGGCCCCGTCACGTGAGCAGTTCTTC. Amino acids: CASSRAPSREQFF.

This chain uses TRBV27 with TRBJ1-2, with TRBD1 as a possible D gene (5 bases). Germline CDR1 is MNHEY and CDR2 is SMNVEV (reference sequence). V dropped 1 base and J dropped 8 bases, with 14 bases sitting between them. The CDR3 is made up of 14 amino acids. The CDR3 loop is CASSLYPVGGGYTF. DNA of the CDR3: TGTGCCAGCAGTTTATACCCCGTTGGGGGAGGCTACACCTTC.

J is TRBJ1-3 and V is TRBV5-1; 7 bases are shared with TRBD1. Germline lookup yields CDR1 SGHRS and CDR2 YFSETQ. The CDR3 has 17 amino acids. V dropped 4 bases and J dropped 0; count of bases not matched to a gene: 10. The DNA for the CDR3 is TGCGCCAGCAGCCCCGTGGACAGGCCCCTCTCTGGAAACACCATATATTTT. Translation: CASSPVDRPLSGNTIYF.

The CDR3 DNA follows: TGTGCCAGCAGCAAACAGGGGGCGAATCAGCCCCAGCATTTT. It yields the protein CASSKQGANQPQHF. The chain links TRBV5-6 to TRBJ1-5; 9 nucleotides agree with TRBD1. J was trimmed by 4 bases and V by 4 bases; bases with no gene match: 3. This CDR3 has 14 amino acids. The V gene's germline CDR1 is SGHDT and CDR2 YYEEEE.

The CDR3 loop reads CATSTPGTGSNQPQHF. CDR3 DNA sequence: TGTGCCACCAGTACGCCCGGGACAGGGAGCAATCAGCCCCAGCATTTT. The chain is built from TRBV15 and TRBJ1-5; TRBD1 matches 9 bases. This CDR3 has 16 residues. Germline V gene data show CDR1 as LNHNV and CDR2 as YYDKDF (reference sequence). The V and J ends lost 6 bases and 1 base, in that order; junction bases with no gene match: 7.

V is TRBV5-1 and J is TRBJ2-1; no reliable D call. CDR3 size: 11 residues. Trimming cost V 4 bases and J 2 bases, with 1 base left between them. Germline V CDR1 and CDR2: SGHRS, YFSETQ. CDR3 amino acids: CASSTYNEQFF. CDR3 nucleotide sequence: TGCGCCAGCAGCACCTACAATGAGCAGTTCTTC.

This clone showed up just once. The chain employs TRBV12-3 or TRBV12-4 and TRBJ2-1; no reliable D call. Trimming pared 3 bases from V and 6 bases from J, leaving 6 bases between. There are 12 residues in the CDR3. CDR3 nucleotide sequence: TGTGCCAGCAGTTTTACAGCCAATGAGCAGTTCTTC. It translates to CASSFTANEQFF.

The chain combines TRBV29-1 with TRBJ1-5; a weak D match, TRBD1 (5 bases). V was cut by 4 bases and J by 4 bases, with 11 bases left in between. The germline gives CDR1 SQVTM, CDR2 ANQGSEA. The CDR3 is 13 residues long. Here the CDR3 DNA reads TGCAGCGTTGGCGGGACGGCAAATCAGCCCCAGCATTTT. Amino acids: CSVGGTANQPQHF.